The rows below give T cell receptor beta chains drawn from one sample of a study of T cell responses to AZD1222 COVID-19 vaccine. Method: immunoSEQ multiplex PCR; TCRdb's copy keeps in-frame clones and lacks some. The sample contains 110,000 to 150,000 clones, over 85% of which appear only once. Sequencing was performed on peripheral blood, taken on day 0 of AZD1222 vaccination. Receptors originate from an adult in good health. CDR3s include the opening cysteine and the closing phenylalanine or tryptophan. D genes are given only for firm matches. Size tells how often a clone was seen (once, few, many) or the class of an expanded clone, and some rows leave it out.

v_call: TRBV10-2; d_call: TRBD1; clone_size: NA; j_call: TRBJ1-1; cdr3_nt: TGCGCCAGCAGTGAGCAACAGGGGGTGGCTTTCTTT; cdr3_aa: CASSEQQGVAFF
v_call: TRBV19; d_call: TRBD2; clone_size: NA; j_call: TRBJ2-3; cdr3_nt: TGTGCCAGCTCCGATATCCGACTAGCAATCACGCAGTATTTT; cdr3_aa: CASSDIRLAITQYF
v_call: TRBV2; d_call: NA; clone_size: NA; j_call: TRBJ1-2; cdr3_nt: TGTGCCAGCAGTTATTACGGAGCGAATGGCTACACCTTC; cdr3_aa: CASSYYGANGYTF
v_call: TRBV5-1; d_call: NA; clone_size: NA; j_call: TRBJ2-1; cdr3_nt: TGCGCCAGCAGCTTACAGGGAGAAAGCTACAATGAGCAGTTCTTC; cdr3_aa: CASSLQGESYNEQFF
v_call: TRBV9; d_call: NA; clone_size: NA; j_call: TRBJ1-5; cdr3_nt: TGTGCCAGCAGCGCCGAGGGGGATCAGCCCCAGCATTTT; cdr3_aa: CASSAEGDQPQHF
v_call: TRBV6-5; d_call: NA; clone_size: NA; j_call: TRBJ2-1; cdr3_nt: TGTGCCAGCAGCCGTTGGACAAGGGCTAGGGAGCAGTTCTTC; cdr3_aa: CASSRWTRAREQFF
v_call: TRBV29-1; d_call: NA; clone_size: NA; j_call: TRBJ1-1; cdr3_nt: TGCAGCGTTGGGGAAAGATCTATGAACACTGAAGCTTTCTTT; cdr3_aa: CSVGERSMNTEAFF
v_call: TRBV4-2; d_call: NA; clone_size: few; j_call: TRBJ2-3; cdr3_nt: TGTGCCAGCAGCCAAGATCGTGAGGGATCGAGAGATACGCAGTATTTT; cdr3_aa: CASSQDREGSRDTQYF
v_call: TRBV12-3/TRBV12-4; d_call: NA; clone_size: NA; j_call: TRBJ1-1; cdr3_nt: TGTGCCAGCACCTCTGGGACATTGGCGTCTTTCTTT; cdr3_aa: CASTSGTLASFF
v_call: TRBV4-1; d_call: NA; clone_size: NA; j_call: TRBJ1-6; cdr3_nt: TGCGCCAGCAGCCATCACGGGATTAATTCACCCCTCCACTTT; cdr3_aa: CASSHHGINSPLHF
v_call: TRBV5-1; d_call: NA; clone_size: NA; j_call: TRBJ1-6; cdr3_nt: TGCGCCAGCAGCTGGAGGGGGGGTACTGGTTCACCCCTCCACTTT; cdr3_aa: CASSWRGGTGSPLHF